A single sample gave rise to the 4 T cell receptor beta chains below, sequenced in a study of blood T cell repertoires in COVID-19. The repertoire was sequenced with immunoSEQ multiplex PCR; TCRdb's copy has only in-frame clones and lacks some. Here the sample spans tens of thousands of clones, 90% being singletons. The sample was peripheral blood. The source of these receptors is a human donor in a cohort sampled during active COVID-19.

The V and J genes are TRBV2 and TRBJ2-5; perhaps TRBD2 as D (6 bases). The V gene lost 10 bases and the J gene lost 4 bases, with 19 bases spanning the gap. The CDR3 has 14 residues. Germline CDR1 and CDR2: SNHLY and FYNNEI. CDR3 amino acids: CAKQGAQGGETQYF. CDR3 in DNA: TGTGCCAAGCAGGGAGCCCAGGGAGGAGAGACCCAGTACTTC.

The genes are TRBV19 and TRBJ2-7; 13 positions agree with TRBD2. The V and J ends lost 10 bases and 4 bases, in that order; junction bases with no gene match: 7. In germline, CDR1 is LNHDA, CDR2 SQIVND (reference sequence). CDR3 length: 14 residues. CDR3 DNA sequence: TGTGCCACCTCAGGACTAGCGGGAGCATACGAGCAGTACTTC. Encoded protein: CATSGLAGAYEQYF.

This sequence joins TRBV19 and TRBJ2-1, with 10 bases aligning to TRBD2. V gave up 5 bases and J gave up 7 bases; unmatched junction bases: 5. The CDR3 runs to 14 residues. CDR1 and CDR2 from the germline V gene are LNHDA and SQIVND (reference sequence). The CDR3 sequence: CASSPSGSRNEQFF. DNA for the CDR3: TGTGCCAGTAGTCCTAGCGGGAGTCGGAATGAGCAGTTCTTC.

This clone was picked up one time. This chain connects TRBV4-2 to TRBJ2-1; 7 bases fit TRBD2. J gave up 6 bases and V 4 bases, and 12 bases lay outside the gene matches. The CDR3 is made up of 16 amino acids. From germline, CDR1 is LGHNA and CDR2 YNFKEQ. For the CDR3, the DNA is TGTGCCAGCAGCCCTGAAGCGGGAAGGGATTTCAATGAGCAGTTCTTC. Its translation is CASSPEAGRDFNEQFF.